These T cell receptor beta chains were read from a single sample in a study of OX40 agonist ivuxolimab in advanced cancers. Here immunoSEQ multiplex PCR was the method, and the copy in TCRdb shows in-frame clones only, minus some. Found here are tens of thousands of clones, 90% to 95% of them singletons; the top ten hold approximately 9.9%. This specimen consisted of CD4+ or CD8+ T cells sorted from blood, obtained in a trial of the OX40 agonist ivuxolimab. Receptor source: an adult with an advanced solid tumor such as melanoma, head and neck, liver or kidney cancer. The CDR3 runs from the conserved cysteine through the conserved F or W. Fields, in order: CDR3 DNA, CDR3 protein, clone size, CDR3 length, D gene, V gene, J gene. D genes are given only for firm matches. For some rows the clone size is stated as once, few or many, or as a class when expanded; others skip it.

cdr3_nt: TGCAGCGTTGAGTCCGGGAGAGGCTACGAGCAGTACTTC
cdr3_aa: CSVESGRGYEQYF
clone_size: NA
cdr3_length: 13
d_call: NA
v_call: TRBV29-1
j_call: TRBJ2-7

cdr3_nt: TGTGCCAGCAGTTACGGTCGTCTCTCTGGAAACACCATATATTTT
cdr3_aa: CASSYGRLSGNTIYF
clone_size: NA
cdr3_length: 15
d_call: NA
v_call: TRBV28
j_call: TRBJ1-3

cdr3_nt: TGTGCCAGCAGTGAACTTCGTGGTGGTGAGCAGTTCTTC
cdr3_aa: CASSELRGGEQFF
clone_size: NA
cdr3_length: 13
d_call: NA
v_call: TRBV2
j_call: TRBJ2-1

cdr3_nt: TGTGCCAGCAGTCCTACTACTACTACAGGGGAAGCTTTCTTT
cdr3_aa: CASSPTTTTGEAFF
clone_size: NA
cdr3_length: 14
d_call: NA
v_call: TRBV28
j_call: TRBJ1-1

cdr3_nt: TGTGCCAGCAGCCAGCGAGGTATTAGCGGGACCTCCTACAATGAGCAGTTCTTC
cdr3_aa: CASSQRGISGTSYNEQFF
clone_size: NA
cdr3_length: 18
d_call: TRBD2
v_call: TRBV7-3
j_call: TRBJ2-1

cdr3_nt: TGTGCCAGCAGCTGGGACAAATCTACAGATACGCAGTATTTT
cdr3_aa: CASSWDKSTDTQYF
clone_size: NA
cdr3_length: 14
d_call: NA
v_call: TRBV5-6
j_call: TRBJ2-3

cdr3_nt: TGTGCCAGTAGCTCGACAGGGGCCTCCTACGAGCAGTACTTC
cdr3_aa: CASSSTGASYEQYF
clone_size: few
cdr3_length: 14
d_call: TRBD1
v_call: TRBV19
j_call: TRBJ2-7

cdr3_nt: TGTGCCAGCGCCGGAGGGGACGTACTAAATGAGCAGTTCTTC
cdr3_aa: CASAGGDVLNEQFF
clone_size: NA
cdr3_length: 14
d_call: NA
v_call: TRBV13
j_call: TRBJ2-1

cdr3_nt: TGTGCCAGCAGTTTCAGGAGCAATCAGCCCCAGCATTTT
cdr3_aa: CASSFRSNQPQHF
clone_size: NA
cdr3_length: 13
d_call: NA
v_call: TRBV28
j_call: TRBJ1-5

cdr3_nt: TGTGCCAGTAGTATAGATCCGGGAGGGTACAATGAGCAGTTCTTC
cdr3_aa: CASSIDPGGYNEQFF
clone_size: NA
cdr3_length: 15
d_call: TRBD2
v_call: TRBV19
j_call: TRBJ2-1

cdr3_nt: TGTGCCAGTAGTATAAGTAGGAATCAGCCCCAGCATTTT
cdr3_aa: CASSISRNQPQHF
clone_size: few
cdr3_length: 13
d_call: NA
v_call: TRBV19
j_call: TRBJ1-5

cdr3_nt: TGTGCCAGCAGCGCCCGAGGGGCCGCCTATGGCTACACCTTC
cdr3_aa: CASSARGAAYGYTF
clone_size: NA
cdr3_length: 14
d_call: NA
v_call: TRBV5-6
j_call: TRBJ1-2

cdr3_nt: TGTGCCAGCAGGGGAAGATCCTACGAGCAGTACTTC
cdr3_aa: CASRGRSYEQYF
clone_size: NA
cdr3_length: 12
d_call: NA
v_call: TRBV7-9
j_call: TRBJ2-7

cdr3_nt: TGTGCCAGCAGCGAGGGAGGTGACACCGGGGAGCTGTTTTTT
cdr3_aa: CASSEGGDTGELFF
clone_size: NA
cdr3_length: 14
d_call: NA
v_call: TRBV9
j_call: TRBJ2-2

cdr3_nt: TGTGCCAGCAGTTTTACAACAGGGAGACAAGAGACCCAGTACTTC
cdr3_aa: CASSFTTGRQETQYF
clone_size: NA
cdr3_length: 15
d_call: NA
v_call: TRBV27
j_call: TRBJ2-5